This T cell receptor (beta chain) was sequenced in a study of T cell responses to AZD1222 COVID-19 vaccine. CDR1 and CDR2 from the germline V gene are MNHNY and SVGAGI (reference sequence). This CDR3 has 16 amino acids. V lost 6 bases, J lost 0 bases, and 17 bases lay in between. Of note for this clone: The antigen remains undetermined.

Whole-study results and caveats: At baseline, just a handful of AZD1222 recipients tested seropositive. When two AZD1222 doses had been given, Spike-specific TCR breadth and depth rose. Among vaccine-associated CD4 TCRs, coverage spanned spike, with dominance at 160-218 and 743-854. Most donors were white British, females outnumbered males, and clonal diversity was possibly underestimated.

Only in-frame clones appear in the TCRdb table, and some are missing; sequencing was by immunoSEQ multiplex PCR. The sample lists approximately 140,000 clones, about 90% seen once, with 1.6% in the top ten. This receptor was identified in an adult who received the AZD1222 COVID-19 vaccine. The sequencing used peripheral blood, collected 28 days after the second AZD1222 dose. The J gene is TRBJ1-1, the V gene TRBV6-6, with a possible D match to TRBD1 (6 bases). The CDR3 DNA reads TGTGCCAGCAGGCTCCAGGGGAAGGGAATGAACACTGAAGCTTTCTTT. Protein: CASRLQGKGMNTEAFF.